This paragraph reports one T cell receptor beta chain. TCRdb's table, derived via immunoSEQ multiplex PCR, lists solely in-frame clones and lacks some. The profile covers 40,000 to 55,000 clones, with about 90% appearing a single time and approximately 9.1% taken by the ten largest. This entry is derived from a study of PD-1 blockade in classical Hodgkin lymphoma. The CDR3 loop spans 14 amino acids. Germline lookup yields CDR1 SGHNT and CDR2 YYREEE (reference sequence). The ends lost 4 bases at V and 2 bases at J; junction bases unmatched: 2. All trial patients relapsed after autologous stem cell transplantation.

The source was peripheral blood mononuclear cells (PBMCs), collected at baseline. The genes are TRBV5-4 and TRBJ2-2; 7 bases agree with TRBD1. This TCR derives from a human donor with classical Hodgkin lymphoma. The CDR3 DNA reads TGTGCCAGCAGCCGGGACAGCAACACCGGGGAGCTGTTTTTT. Translation gives CASSRDSNTGELFF.